The 21 T cell receptor beta chains below come from one sample, sequenced in a study of cytomegalovirus exposure and HLA in healthy donors. PCR primers comprised 60 Vbeta and 13 Jbeta primers. Clones were read by immunoSEQ multiplex PCR, and TCRdb kept only the in-frame ones, dropping some. The table has about 200,000 clones, around 76% seen once; the top ten hold roughly 2%. The specimen sequenced was PBMCs. The receptors here all came from a man aged 25 to 40 in good health and CMV-seronegative.

This chain links TRBV28 with TRBJ1-6; D is ambiguous. CDR1 and CDR2 from the germline V gene are MDHEN and SYDVKM. V dropped 6 bases and J dropped 2 bases, with 14 bases sitting between them. The CDR3 loop spans 16 amino acids. CDR3 in amino acids: CASSQPGMPYNSPLHF. DNA of the CDR3: TGTGCCAGCAGCCAACCCGGGATGCCCTATAATTCACCCCTCCACTTT. The whole variable domain, filled in from reference TRBV28 and TRBJ1-6, reads DVKVTQSSRYLVKRTGEKVFLECVQDMDHENMFWYRQDPGLGLRLIYFSYDVKMKEKGDIPEGYSVSREKKERFSLILESASTNQTSMYLCASSQPGMPYNSPLHFGNGTRLTVT.

The V call is TRBV4-1, the J call TRBJ2-7; perhaps TRBD1 as D (6 bases). Germline V gene sequence: CDR1 MGHRA, CDR2 YSYEKL. The CDR3 length is 15 residues. The V end was cut by 4 bases, the J end by 2 bases, with 15 bases between. CDR3 sequence (DNA): TGCGCCAGCAGCCCAAGACAGGCAGCTACCTACGAGCAGTACTTC. Protein product: CASSPRQAATYEQYF.

This chain joins TRBV7-9 and TRBJ2-5; tentative D call: TRBD1 (5 bases). Trimming cost V 2 bases and J 5 bases, with 15 bases left between them. From germline, CDR1 is SEHNR and CDR2 FQNEAQ (reference sequence). This CDR3 has 15 residues. CDR3 sequence: CASSLWQGGDETQYF. CDR3 bases: TGTGCCAGCAGCTTATGGCAGGGTGGGGATGAGACCCAGTACTTC.

This rearrangement joins TRBV11-2 to TRBJ2-2; 8 bases are shared with TRBD1. The ends lost 3 bases at V and 7 bases at J; junction bases unmatched: 10. The CDR3 contains 16 residues. Germline CDR1 SGHAT, CDR2 FQNNGV. This CDR3 is CASSFIDRGGGGELFF. The CDR3 DNA reads as TGTGCCAGCAGCTTCATCGACAGGGGAGGCGGCGGGGAGCTGTTTTTT.

This clone was seen a handful of times. The J gene is TRBJ1-2, the V gene TRBV10-3; 12 bases map to TRBD1. The germline CDR1 and CDR2 sequences are ENHRY and SYGVKD. J was trimmed by 8 bases and V by 6 bases; bases with no gene match: 7. This CDR3 is 14 amino acids long. In DNA, the CDR3 is TGTGCCATCAGCCCGGGACAGGGGGCGTCCGGCTACACCTTC. Its protein product is CAISPGQGASGYTF.

J is TRBJ1-6 and V is TRBV6-4; D not certain. CDR1 is MRHNA, CDR2 SNTAGT, per germline. Trimming left V 0 bases short and J 9 bases short, with 6 bases between. The CDR3 is made up of 13 amino acids. CDR3 loop: CASSDSVGSPLHF. Written as DNA, the CDR3 is TGTGCCAGCAGTGACTCGGTCGGTTCACCCCTCCACTTT.

V is TRBV5-1 and J is TRBJ2-2; 7 bases are a match to TRBD1. Germline lookup yields CDR1 SGHRS and CDR2 YFSETQ. V dropped 6 bases and J dropped 4; count of bases not matched to a gene: 9. The CDR3 length is 15 residues. The CDR3 protein is CASNYRGDRTGELFF. CDR3 coding DNA: TGCGCCAGCAACTACAGGGGTGACCGCACCGGGGAGCTGTTTTTT.

The chain joins TRBV6-5 to TRBJ1-2; the D is unclear. Trimming removed 6 bases at V and 3 bases at J, with 14 bases between. CDR3 length: 14 amino acids. Germline V CDR1 and CDR2: MNHEY, SVGAGI. The CDR3: CASSQREADYGYTF. The DNA of the CDR3 is TGTGCCAGCAGCCAAAGGGAGGCAGACTATGGCTACACCTTC.

This clone was picked up one time. The rearrangement joins TRBV18 to TRBJ1-1; 8 nucleotides line up with TRBD1. V shed 5 bases, J shed 4 bases, and the junction held 9 bases outside the gene matches. From germline, CDR1 is KGHSH and CDR2 LQKENI. The CDR3 totals 15 residues. CDR3: CASSAGTGSSTEAFF. The CDR3 DNA reads as TGTGCCAGCTCAGCCGGGACAGGATCGAGCACTGAAGCTTTCTTT.

The chain uses TRBV25-1 and TRBJ2-2; 7 bases are shared with TRBD1. This CDR3 has 15 residues. V shed 3 bases, J shed 5 bases, and the junction held 6 bases outside the gene matches. CDR1 and CDR2 (germline): MGHDK, SYGVNS. CDR3 region: CASSDDRVVTGELFF. DNA for the CDR3: TGTGCCAGCAGTGATGACAGGGTGGTGACCGGGGAGCTGTTTTTT.

This chain uses TRBV5-1 with TRBJ2-1; TRBD1 is a possible D gene (5 bases). There are 16 residues in the CDR3. V gave up 0 bases and J gave up 0 bases, with 10 bases separating them. The germline CDR1 and CDR2 sequences are SGHRS and YFSETQ. As DNA, the CDR3 is TGCGCCAGCAGCTTGGATGGGGCGAGCTCCTACAATGAGCAGTTCTTC. Protein: CASSLDGASSYNEQFF.

The genes are TRBV7-3 and TRBJ1-1; D ambiguous. CDR3 length: 13 amino acids. Per germline, CDR1 SGHTA and CDR2 FQGTGA. V dropped 5 bases and J dropped 4 bases, with 11 bases sitting between them. The CDR3 sequence: CASSLDAGTEAFF. CDR3 DNA: TGTGCCAGCAGCCTGGACGCGGGCACTGAAGCTTTCTTT.

The J gene is TRBJ2-7, the V gene TRBV7-3; the match to TRBD2 covers 7 bases. With V trimmed by 1 base and J by 12 bases, 9 bases remained unmatched. This CDR3 is built from 13 residues. Germline V gene lookup returns CDR1 SGHTA and CDR2 FQGTGA. CDR3 sequence: CASSLIAAGEPYF. The DNA for the CDR3 is TGTGCCAGCAGCTTAATAGCTGCGGGAGAACCGTACTTC.

The CDR3 DNA reads as TGTGCCACCGCAATAGCGGGTCTAGCCAAAAACATTCAGTACTTC. It is translated as CATAIAGLAKNIQYF. The rearrangement uses TRBV2 and TRBJ2-4; 7 bases line up with TRBD2. From germline, CDR1 is SNHLY and CDR2 FYNNEI. The CDR3 runs 15 residues. The V gene end was trimmed by 10 bases and the J gene end by 0 bases; junction bases not matched to a gene: 9. Variable domain in full (rest from reference TRBV2 and TRBJ2-4): EPEVTQTPSHQVTQMGQEVILRCVPISNHLYFYWYRQILGQKVEFLVSFYNNEISEKSEIFDDQFSVERPDGSNFTLKIRSTKLEDSAMYFCATAIAGLAKNIQYFGAGTRLSVL.

The chain links TRBV5-4 to TRBJ2-7, with D unresolved. This CDR3 has 13 amino acids. Germline V gives CDR1 SGHNT, CDR2 YYREEE (reference sequence). Trimming shortened V by 1 base and J by 3 bases, and 8 bases separated the two germline ends. This chain's CDR3 is CASSLTSNYEQYF. The CDR3 nucleotides are TGTGCCAGCAGCTTGACCTCTAACTACGAGCAGTACTTC.

The chain employs TRBV5-6 and TRBJ2-5; 8 bases fit TRBD2. Gene TRBJ2-7 matches the end of the DNA better, so the J call may be wrong. The CDR3 has 15 amino acids. Germline V gene lookup returns CDR1 SGHDT and CDR2 YYEEEE. The CDR3 DNA reads TGTGCCAGCAGCTTAGCGGGAGTTTTCGGCTACGAGCAGTACTTC. Its translation is CASSLAGVFGYEQYF.

The chain is built from TRBV7-9 and TRBJ2-3; D is unresolved. The germline V gene encodes CDR1 SEHNR and CDR2 FQNEAQ (reference sequence). The length of the CDR3 is 13 residues. V was cut by 4 bases and J by 1 base, with 6 bases left in between. The CDR3 here is CASSYTGTDTQYF. The CDR3 DNA follows: TGTGCCAGCAGCTATACGGGCACAGATACGCAGTATTTT.

This clone was recorded many times. This chain links TRBV6-5 with TRBJ1-1; the D is unclear. In germline, CDR1 is MNHEY, CDR2 SVGAGI. V dropped 2 bases and J dropped 1 base, with 11 bases sitting between them. The length of the CDR3 is 15 residues. CDR3 region: CASSYGGQANTEAFF. The CDR3 DNA sequence: TGTGCCAGCAGTTACGGCGGGCAGGCGAACACTGAAGCTTTCTTT.

This clone appeared once. The chain couples TRBV27 to TRBJ2-1, with 7 positions matching TRBD2. J lost 6 bases, V lost 3 bases, and 5 bases had no gene match. The V gene's germline CDR1 is MNHEY and CDR2 SMNVEV (reference sequence). CDR3 size: 14 residues. The CDR3 here is CASSFGASGNEQFF. The CDR3 region has the DNA TGTGCCAGCAGTTTCGGGGCTAGCGGCAATGAGCAGTTCTTC.

The chain employs TRBV7-6 and TRBJ2-1; 7 positions agree with TRBD1. The CDR3 is 21 amino acids. Germline values: CDR1 SGHVS, CDR2 FNYEAQ. V was pared by 1 base and J by 0 bases, with 18 bases of the junction left unmatched. DNA of the CDR3: TGTGCCAGCAGCTTAGAGGGGCCCGAGACAGGGCCATATAGCTCCTACAATGAGCAGTTCTTC. Translated, it gives CASSLEGPETGPYSSYNEQFF. Combining the CDR3 with reference TRBV7-6 and TRBJ2-1 gives the whole variable domain GAGVSQSPRYKVTKRGQDVALRCDPISGHVSLYWYRQALGQGPEFLTYFNYEAQQDKSGLPNDRFSAERPEGSISTLTIQRTEQRDSAMYRCASSLEGPETGPYSSYNEQFFGPGTRLTVL.

V is TRBV30 and J is TRBJ2-7, with 9 bases lining up with TRBD1. This CDR3 is built from 15 residues. The germline gives CDR1 GTSNPN, CDR2 SVGIG (reference sequence). V shed 2 bases, J shed 0 bases, and the junction held 5 bases outside the gene matches. DNA for the CDR3: TGTGCCTGGAGTATGGGACAGGGAAGCTCCTACGAGCAGTACTTC. Translation: CAWSMGQGSSYEQYF.